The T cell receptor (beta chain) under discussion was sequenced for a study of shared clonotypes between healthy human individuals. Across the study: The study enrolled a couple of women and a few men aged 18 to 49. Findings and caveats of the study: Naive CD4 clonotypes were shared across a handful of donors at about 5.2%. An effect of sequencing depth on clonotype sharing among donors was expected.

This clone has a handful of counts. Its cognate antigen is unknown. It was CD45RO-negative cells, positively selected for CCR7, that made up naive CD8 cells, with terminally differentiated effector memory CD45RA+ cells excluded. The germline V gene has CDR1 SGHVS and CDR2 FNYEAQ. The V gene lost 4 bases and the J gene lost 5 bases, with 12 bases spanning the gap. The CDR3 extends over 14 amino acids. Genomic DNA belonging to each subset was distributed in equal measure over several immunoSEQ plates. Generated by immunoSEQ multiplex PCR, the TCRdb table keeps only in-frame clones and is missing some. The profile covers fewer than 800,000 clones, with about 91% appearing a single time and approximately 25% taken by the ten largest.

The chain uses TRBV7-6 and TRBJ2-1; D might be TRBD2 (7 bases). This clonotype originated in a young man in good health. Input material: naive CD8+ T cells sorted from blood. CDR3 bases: TGTGCCAGCAGCTCTCGGGGGGCCCACAATGAGCAGTTCTTC. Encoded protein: CASSSRGAHNEQFF. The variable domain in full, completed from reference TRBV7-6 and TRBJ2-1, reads GAGVSQSPRYKVTKRGQDVALRCDPISGHVSLYWYRQALGQGPEFLTYFNYEAQQDKSGLPNDRFSAERPEGSISTLTIQRTEQRDSAMYRCASSSRGAHNEQFFGPGTRLTVL.